A single T cell receptor beta chain is shown here with its context. As yet, its antigen is unknown. This specimen belongs to a study of shared clonotypes between healthy human individuals. Notes on the study in general: Four donors shared about 4.8% of their naive CD4 clonotypes.

Per the study methods: Filtering was not the same, since immunoSEQ gave junction-only sequences without quality scores. Sequencing was performed with immunoSEQ multiplex PCR; in TCRdb, only in-frame clones are kept and a portion is missing. V, J and clone size are those of that table, while D and trimming were read from the DNA. Counted here are 2 million to 3 million clones, around nine tenths occurring once; the ten biggest clones make up under 0.15%. CDR3 size: 16 residues. V lost 3 bases to trimming and J lost 4 bases; unmatched junction nucleotides: 7. Germline V gene lookup returns CDR1 SQVTM and CDR2 ANQGSEA.

This receptor was identified in a man between 18 and 35 years old in good health. Specimen: naive CD4+ T cells sorted from blood. The sample's subset: CD45RA+ positively selected. The chain recombines TRBV29-1 with TRBJ2-2; TRBD1 agrees at 11 bases. The CDR3 is CSVDPGQGAVTGELFF. The DNA of the CDR3 is TGCAGCGTTGATCCCGGACAGGGGGCAGTCACCGGGGAGCTGTTTTTT.